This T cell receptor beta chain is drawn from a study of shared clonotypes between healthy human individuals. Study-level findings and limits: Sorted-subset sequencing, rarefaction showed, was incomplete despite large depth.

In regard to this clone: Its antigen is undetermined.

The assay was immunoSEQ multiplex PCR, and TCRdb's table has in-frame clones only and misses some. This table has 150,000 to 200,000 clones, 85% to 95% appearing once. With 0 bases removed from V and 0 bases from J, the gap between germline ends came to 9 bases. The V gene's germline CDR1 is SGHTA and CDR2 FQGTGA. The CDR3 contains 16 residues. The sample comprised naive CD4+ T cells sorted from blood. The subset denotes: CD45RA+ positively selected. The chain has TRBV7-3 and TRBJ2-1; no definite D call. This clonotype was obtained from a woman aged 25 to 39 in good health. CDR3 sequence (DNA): TGTGCCAGCAGCTTAACCCGGGCCGCCTCCTACAATGAGCAGTTCTTC. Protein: CASSLTRAASYNEQFF.